This record concerns one T cell receptor beta chain sequence. Its specificity is not known. Antigen-specific CD4+ T cells expanded by the ViraFEST assay with viral peptide pools were then sequenced. Cultured cells yielded isolated CD4+ T cells after 10 to 11 days. Nucleocapsid antibody tests were negative, and the vaccine recipients had no prior SARS-CoV-2 infection. Wells containing 1.5 million to 2 million PBMC each were cultured with about 9.4 IU/ml IL-2 and 8 to 10 ug/ml peptides. A half-volume exchange with IL-2 medium occurred on days 3 and 7. Clones were sequenced by immunoSEQ multiplex PCR, and TCRdb holds only the in-frame ones, with some missing. The sample gives about 41,000 clones, roughly two thirds of which show up once; roughly 24% is in the top ten. This sample is drawn from a study of vaccination effects on CD4 cells after COVID-19. Findings and caveats of the study: Clones that were induced by infection or by vaccine showed marked contraction late after vaccination.

V lost 5 bases and J lost 5, with 16 bases in between. This CDR3 is built from 15 residues. Germline CDR1 reads MDHEN; CDR2 reads SYDVKM. This chain uses TRBV28 with TRBJ2-1; D possibly uses TRBD1 or TRBD2 (5 bases each). This clonotype originated in a human donor who received a COVID-19 vaccine. The source was CD4+ T cells from PBMCs cultured with HCoV-OC43 spike peptides, collected before COVID-19 vaccination. Specified subset: HCoV-OC43 spike overlapping peptide pool stimulation. The CDR3 protein is CASSSRDPGHNEQFF. CDR3 DNA: TGTGCCAGCAGTAGTCGGGACCCGGGGCACAATGAGCAGTTCTTC.